This entry lists 25 T cell receptor beta chains sequenced from one sample in a study of blood T cell repertoires in COVID-19. Profiled with immunoSEQ multiplex PCR; TCRdb holds only in-frame clones, not every one. This table holds about 110,000 clones, about 80% found once. Specimen: peripheral blood. The receptors stem from a man in his sixties or seventies with acute or convalescent COVID-19.

The chain uses TRBV5-6 and TRBJ1-4; 7 bases agree with TRBD1. Germline V CDR1 and CDR2: SGHDT, YYEEEE. The length of the CDR3 is 18 residues. The junction had 10 bases not matched to a gene; V was cut back by 0 bases and J by 2 bases. DNA of the CDR3: TGTGCCAGCAGCTTGGGGGGGACAGCATTGACGACTAATGAAAAACTGTTTTTT. It encodes CASSLGGTALTTNEKLFF.

The rearrangement uses TRBV6-6 and TRBJ2-7, with 8 bases aligning to TRBD1. The CDR3 is 16 amino acids. After removal of 4 bases from V and 0 bases from J, the junction contained 8 bases not matched to a gene. The germline V gene has CDR1 MNHNY and CDR2 SVGAGI (reference sequence). The CDR3 bases are TGTGCCAGCAGTTCCCGGACAGGGTTGAGCTCCTACGAGCAGTACTTC. This codes for CASSSRTGLSSYEQYF.

The V call is TRBV6-1, the J call TRBJ2-2, with D possibly being TRBD2 (5 bases). The germline V and J ends were trimmed by 5 bases and 2 bases, with 12 bases remaining between them. The CDR3 is 15 residues long. The germline gives CDR1 MNHNS, CDR2 SASEGT. CDR3 loop: CASSIGIFNTGELFF. CDR3 DNA: TGTGCCAGCAGTATCGGGATATTTAACACCGGGGAGCTGTTTTTT.

This clone was found a few times. The V and J genes are TRBV10-3 and TRBJ1-1, with D uncertain. The CDR3 is 13 residues long. CDR1 and CDR2 (germline): ENHRY, SYGVKD. Trimming took 4 bases from V and 0 from J, leaving 6 bases between them. The CDR3 is CAISAGMNTEAFF. The CDR3 DNA follows: TGTGCCATCAGTGCAGGCATGAACACTGAAGCTTTCTTT.

The chain uses TRBV11-3 and TRBJ1-6; D remains ambiguous. The CDR3 consists of 13 residues. Looked up from germline, CDR1 is SGHNT and CDR2 is YENEEA. V was pared by 5 bases and J by 6 bases, with 8 bases between. In DNA, the CDR3 is TGTGCCAGCAGCCTAGGACTTAATTCACCCCTCCACTTT. Encoded protein: CASSLGLNSPLHF.

The J gene is TRBJ1-2, the V gene TRBV6-5, with 7 bases lining up with TRBD1. The CDR3 spans 15 residues. V was clipped by 0 bases and J by 8 bases; unmatched bases: 9. The germline V gene encodes CDR1 MNHEY and CDR2 SVGAGI. The DNA of the CDR3 is TGTGCCAGCAGTTACTCGAGTATGACAGGGCCAGGCTACACCTTC. Translating it yields CASSYSSMTGPGYTF.

The chain links TRBV15 to TRBJ2-7; 8 bases agree with TRBD1. V gave up 3 bases and J gave up 0 bases; unmatched junction bases: 4. The CDR3 consists of 15 residues. Germline values: CDR1 LNHNV, CDR2 YYDKDF (reference sequence). CDR3 coding DNA: TGTGCCACCAGCAGGGACAGGGTGAGCTCCTACGAGCAGTACTTC. Translated, it gives CATSRDRVSSYEQYF.

The CDR3 DNA follows: TGTGCCAGCAGCTTAGTGATACCGGGGGGGGCCGGGACCCAGTACTTC. This translates into CASSLVIPGGAGTQYF. This chain links TRBV7-9 with TRBJ2-5, with 8 bases matching TRBD2. The germline gives CDR1 SEHNR, CDR2 FQNEAQ (reference sequence). There are 16 residues in the CDR3. V trimming: 1 base; J trimming: 7 bases; junction bases outside the gene matches: 11.

V is TRBV5-1 and J is TRBJ1-1; D is ambiguous. The CDR3 has 14 residues. Germline values: CDR1 SGHRS, CDR2 YFSETQ. V gave up 4 bases and J gave up 1 base, with 11 bases separating them. The CDR3 sequence is CASSRYDSNTEAFF. CDR3 nucleotides: TGCGCCAGCAGCCGTTACGACTCGAACACTGAAGCTTTCTTT.

The chain uses TRBV5-1 and TRBJ2-2; D not certain. The CDR3 is made up of 13 amino acids. Trimming pared 7 bases from V and 9 bases from J, leaving 16 bases between. The V gene's germline CDR1 is SGHRS and CDR2 YFSETQ. DNA for the CDR3: TGCGCCAGCGCCCTTACCGCGGCCCGGGAGCTGTTTTTT. The encoded protein is CASALTAARELFF.

J is TRBJ1-1 and V is TRBV19; 7 nucleotides agree with TRBD1. After removal of 6 bases from V and 7 bases from J, the junction contained 14 bases not matched to a gene. The CDR3 covers 15 residues. CDR1 is LNHDA and CDR2 is SQIVND in the germline V gene (reference sequence). The CDR3 sequence: CASSIRGTVVGEAFF. The CDR3 DNA reads TGTGCCAGTAGCATCCGTGGGACAGTCGTCGGTGAAGCTTTCTTT.

The J gene is TRBJ2-3, the V gene TRBV18, with 11 bases matching TRBD1. V gave up 4 bases and J gave up 6 bases; unmatched junction bases: 6. The CDR3 spans 15 residues. Germline CDR1 is KGHSH and CDR2 is LQKENI. The CDR3 nucleotides are TGTGCCAGCTCACGGGACAGGGGGTCGGGTGATACGCAGTATTTT. Translated, it gives CASSRDRGSGDTQYF.

This rearrangement joins TRBV6-5 to TRBJ2-3; 7 nucleotides line up with TRBD1. The CDR3 spans 15 residues. V dropped 8 bases and J dropped 0; count of bases not matched to a gene: 8. In germline, CDR1 is MNHEY, CDR2 SVGAGI. The CDR3 bases are TGTGCCAGCGTGGGGCCGGGACAGAGCACAGATACGCAGTATTTT. Protein sequence: CASVGPGQSTDTQYF.

A few counts support this clone. The gene calls are TRBV7-2 and TRBJ2-2; D is possibly TRBD1 (6 bases). Trimming took 0 bases from V and 4 from J, leaving 15 bases between them. Germline V gene lookup returns CDR1 SGHTA and CDR2 FQGNSA. This CDR3 spans 17 amino acids. CDR3 sequence reads: CASSLALPGVGTGELFF. For the CDR3, the DNA is TGTGCCAGCAGCTTAGCGCTTCCAGGGGTGGGCACCGGGGAGCTGTTTTTT.

This clone was seen a handful of times. The genes are TRBV4-1 and TRBJ2-7, with 7 positions matching TRBD2. Germline assignment: CDR1 MGHRA and CDR2 YSYEKL. The CDR3 runs 18 residues. Germline trimming cut 0 bases from V and 1 base from J; bases unmatched to any gene: 12. In DNA form, the CDR3 reads TGCGCCAGCAGCCAAGAAGCCCCGTCCGGGACTATTTCCTACGAGCAGTACTTC. Its protein product is CASSQEAPSGTISYEQYF.

The rearrangement links TRBV10-3 to TRBJ1-2; 8 positions agree with TRBD1. Trimming at V came to 2 bases and at J to 3 bases, leaving 2 bases not matched to a gene. CDR3 size: 14 residues. Germline CDR1 and CDR2: ENHRY and SYGVKD. The CDR3 reads CAISEGQGHYGYTF. Here the CDR3 DNA reads TGTGCCATCAGTGAGGGACAGGGCCACTATGGCTACACCTTC.

V is TRBV11-2 and J is TRBJ2-2, with D possibly TRBD2 on 5 matching bases. Trimming cost V 3 bases and J 5 bases, with 13 bases left between them. The CDR3 sequence is 15 residues long. The germline V gene encodes CDR1 SGHAT and CDR2 FQNNGV. CDR3 coding DNA: TGTGCCAGCAGCTTCACTAGTAAGGGAACCGGGGAGCTGTTTTTT. This gives the protein CASSFTSKGTGELFF.

The rearrangement links TRBV11-2 to TRBJ2-7, with D hard to call. CDR3 length equals 12 residues. Trimming removed 2 bases at V and 2 bases at J, with 4 bases between. CDR1 SGHAT and CDR2 FQNNGV come from the germline V gene. The DNA of the CDR3 is TGTGCCAGCAGCTTATCTACCTACGAGCAGTACTTC. This codes for CASSLSTYEQYF.

The genes are TRBV29-1 and TRBJ1-1; 9 bases match TRBD1. The CDR3 covers 13 residues. In germline, CDR1 is SQVTM, CDR2 ANQGSEA. J was trimmed by 4 bases and V by 7 bases; bases with no gene match: 7. The CDR3 DNA reads as TGCAGCGCCACGGACAGGGGCGGCACTGAAGCTTTCTTT. Its protein is CSATDRGGTEAFF.

In DNA, the CDR3 is TGCGCCAGCAGCTTGCAGGGTTTGACTAATGAAAAACTGTTTTTT. It is translated as CASSLQGLTNEKLFF. The chain couples TRBV5-1 to TRBJ1-4; tentative D call: TRBD1 (5 bases). In germline, CDR1 is SGHRS, CDR2 YFSETQ. This CDR3 comprises 15 residues. Trimming cost V 1 base and J 2 bases, with 9 bases left between them. Using reference TRBV5-1 and TRBJ1-4 for the parts outside the CDR3, the full variable domain is KAGVTQTPRYLIKTRGQQVTLSCSPISGHRSVSWYQQTPGQGLQFLFEYFSETQRNKGNFPGRFSGRQFSNSRSEMNVSTLELGDSALYLCASSLQGLTNEKLFFGSGTQLSVL.

In its sample, this clone was seen once. CDR3 nucleotide sequence: TGTGCCAGCAGCCTTGTTTCGCAGGGGTTTGGCTACGAGCAGTACTTC. Translation: CASSLVSQGFGYEQYF. The chain is built from TRBV5-6 and TRBJ2-7, with D tentatively TRBD1 (6 bases). The CDR3 extends over 16 amino acids. CDR1 is SGHDT and CDR2 is YYEEEE in the germline V gene. V was cut by 4 bases and J by 3 bases, with 20 bases left in between.

With respect to this clone: A much larger clone differs from this one at a single base, so this may be a read error. V gene TRBV7-3 combines with J gene TRBJ2-7; D may be TRBD2 (6 bases). The CDR3 covers 13 residues. With 1 base removed from V and 2 bases from J, the gap between germline ends came to 6 bases. Germline CDR1 reads SGHTA; CDR2 reads FQGTGA. The CDR3 DNA follows: TGTGCCAGCAGCTTAAGCGGGGCCTACGAGCAGTACTTC. Protein sequence: CASSLSGAYEQYF. The whole variable domain, filled in from reference TRBV7-3 and TRBJ2-7, reads GAGVSQTPSNKVTEKGKYVELRCDPISGHTALYWYRQSLGQGPEFLIYFQGTGAADDSGLPNDRFFAVRPEGSVSTLKIQRTERGDSAVYLCASSLSGAYEQYFGPGTRLTVT.

CDR3 region: CQGRGNEKLFF. The DNA for the CDR3 is TGCCAAGGGAGGGGTAATGAAAAACTGTTTTTT. The chain employs TRBV20-1 and TRBJ1-4; D is possibly TRBD1 (5 bases). Germline-derived CDR1 and CDR2 are DFQATT and SNEGSKA (reference sequence). This CDR3 contains 11 residues.

The chain links TRBV3-1 (or the pseudogene TRBV3-2) to TRBJ1-6, with 7 positions matching TRBD1. This CDR3 has 11 residues. V dropped 5 bases and J dropped 18; count of bases not matched to a gene: 7. The germline CDR1 and CDR2 sequences are LGHDT and YNNKEL (reference sequence). DNA of the CDR3: TGTGCCAGCAGCTCAGGGGGGTTCAACCACTTT. This sequence encodes CASSSGGFNHF.

V gene TRBV18 combines with J gene TRBJ1-2; D is perhaps TRBD1 (5 bases). The CDR3 spans 13 residues. Germline V gene lookup returns CDR1 KGHSH and CDR2 LQKENI. Trimming took off 2 bases at V and 8 bases at J, with 12 bases between the two ends. CDR3: CASSPGRVQGYTF. DNA of the CDR3: TGTGCCAGCTCACCAGGCAGGGTACAAGGCTACACCTTC.